In this sample, the clone carrying this T cell receptor (beta chain) turned up a few times. Its matching antigen is unknown. cDNA libraries for TCR alpha and TCR beta, carrying sample barcodes and UMIs, came from 5'RACE with constant-segment primers. One entry per CDR3 protein results from TCRdb running MiXCR on the 5' RACE reads. The sample holds approximately 390,000 distinct CDR3 sequences, approximately 15% seen once. The entry originates in a study of T-cell memory formation after mild COVID-19. Background on the study: TCR clusters showed largely donor specificity.

General study points: The CD4+ clones that contracted clustered mainly within CM and EM, and the CD8+ clones concentrated in EMRA. Later expanders leaned CD4+, whereas clones that contracted between day 15 and 85 were balanced CD4/CD8.

Germline V lookup: CDR1 SGHVS, CDR2 FQNEAQ. Trimming removed 1 base from V and 5 bases from J, with 11 bases in between. The CDR3 is 15 amino acids. The sequencing input was PBMCs or a T cell subset sorted from them (not recorded which). This receptor was identified in a man younger than 35 who had mild COVID-19 (a few samples of this study predate the infection). Cell type and time point are not known. This sequence joins TRBV7-8 and TRBJ2-2, with D tentatively TRBD1 (5 bases). CDR3 bases: TGTGCCAGCAGCTTAGTCGCAGGGTCTACCGGGGAGCTGTTTTTT. Amino acids: CASSLVAGSTGELFF.